Below are 18 T cell receptor beta chains sequenced from a single sample in a study of spatial heterogeneity in lung cancer. From the 5' RACE reads, TCRdb called clonotypes with MiXCR, one entry per CDR3 protein. This sample carries roughly 70,000 distinct CDR3 sequences, roughly 8.9% of them seen once, and the ten largest clones take around 1.9%. Specified time point: blood at routine non-recurrence follow-up after resection. Specimen: PBMCs, collected at follow-up. The receptors originated from a female donor with early-stage non-small cell lung cancer.

This clonotype was seen at least ten times. The V call is TRBV20-1, the J call TRBJ1-3; perhaps TRBD1 as D (5 bases). The germline V gene encodes CDR1 DFQATT and CDR2 SNEGSKA (reference sequence). The CDR3 is 15 residues long. V lost 4 bases, J lost 0 bases, and 13 bases lay in between. The DNA of the CDR3 is TGCAGTGCTATGGGACCGCCGAGCTCTGGAAACACCATATATTTT. It specifies CSAMGPPSSGNTIYF.

This clonotype was seen repeatedly, ten times or more. The chain recombines TRBV12-3 or TRBV12-4 with TRBJ1-1; the D is unclear. The germline V and J ends were trimmed by 5 bases and 0 bases, with 22 bases remaining between them. The CDR3 spans 18 residues. CDR3: CASSPNLYTTRLNTEAFF. CDR3 DNA: TGTGCCAGCAGTCCCAACCTCTACACCACCAGGCTGAACACTGAAGCTTTCTTT.

CDR3 in amino acids: CASSIGSITDTQYF. CDR3 in DNA: TGTGCCAGCAGCATCGGGAGTATAACAGATACGCAGTATTTT. The chain is built from TRBV7-3 and TRBJ2-3; a weak D match, TRBD2 (6 bases). CDR3 size: 14 residues. CDR1 is SGHTA and CDR2 is FQGTGA in the germline V gene. V was cut by 5 bases and J by 3 bases, with 12 bases left in between.

This clonotype was recorded many times. V usage is TRBV6-5 and J usage is TRBJ2-5, with 8 bases identical to TRBD1. The CDR3 runs to 15 residues. The junction had 11 bases not matched to a gene; V was cut back by 6 bases and J by 5 bases. The V gene's germline CDR1 is MNHEY and CDR2 SVGAGI. The CDR3 DNA reads as TGTGCCAGCAGCTTAGGACAGGGCGGAGGGGAGACCCAGTACTTC. This translates into CASSLGQGGGETQYF.

This clonotype came up a few times. The chain carries TRBV18 and TRBJ2-6, with D uncertain. Germline assignment: CDR1 KGHSH and CDR2 LQKENI. With 1 base removed from V and 0 bases from J, the gap between germline ends came to 4 bases. The CDR3 contains 15 residues. Written as DNA, the CDR3 is TGTGCCAGCTCACCACAGGTCTCTGGGGCCAACGTCCTGACTTTC. This gives the protein CASSPQVSGANVLTF.

This clonotype was seen only a few times. V is TRBV9 and J is TRBJ2-7; D remains ambiguous. The CDR3 length is 14 residues. The germline V gene encodes CDR1 SGDLS and CDR2 YYNGEE. Trimming took off 4 bases at V and 3 bases at J, with 14 bases between the two ends. CDR3 sequence reads: CASSPYGSVYEQYF. CDR3 nucleotide sequence: TGTGCCAGCAGCCCCTATGGCAGCGTCTACGAGCAGTACTTC. Drawing the rest from reference TRBV9 and TRBJ2-7, the complete variable domain is DSGVTQTPKHLITATGQRVTLRCSPRSGDLSVYWYQQSLDQGLQFLIQYYNGEERAKGNILERFSAQQFPDLHSELNLSSLELGDSALYFCASSPYGSVYEQYFGPGTRLTVT.

This clonotype was counted at least ten times. V and J are TRBV20-1 and TRBJ1-1; D uncertain. The CDR3 runs to 15 residues. CDR1 is DFQATT, CDR2 SNEGSKA, per germline (reference sequence). V gave up 2 bases and J gave up 4 bases, with 17 bases separating them. Written as DNA, the CDR3 is TGCAGTGCTAGACGATCGACTTTAGCCACCACTGAAGCTTTCTTT. It specifies CSARRSTLATTEAFF.

This clonotype was counted at least ten times. The chain couples TRBV2 to TRBJ2-1, with 7 bases matching TRBD2. Germline V CDR1 and CDR2: SNHLY, FYNNEI. Trimming at V came to 6 bases and at J to 5 bases, leaving 7 bases not matched to a gene. The CDR3 length is 14 residues. The CDR3 DNA reads as TGTGCCAGCAGCCCGGGACTATTAAACAATGAGCAGTTCTTC. Residues: CASSPGLLNNEQFF.

The sample holds a few counts of this clonotype. The chain combines TRBV20-1 with TRBJ2-1; D perhaps matches TRBD1 (6 bases). CDR3 length: 17 amino acids. Germline V gives CDR1 DFQATT, CDR2 SNEGSKA (reference sequence). Trimming stripped 1 base from V and 8 bases from J, with 24 bases between. The CDR3, as DNA: TGCAGTGCTAGAGCAGACAGGCGCACTGACTGGTCACATGAGCAGTTCTTC. It specifies CSARADRRTDWSHEQFF.

This clonotype was picked up many times. The chain employs TRBV2 and TRBJ2-6; TRBD2 is a possible D gene (5 bases). V lost 3 bases and J lost 1, with 7 bases in between. The CDR3 is 15 amino acids. Per the germline V gene, CDR1 is SNHLY and CDR2 is FYNNEI. In DNA form, the CDR3 reads TGTGCCAGCAGTGATAGGACTTCTGGGGCCAACGTCCTGACTTTC. Its protein is CASSDRTSGANVLTF.

This sequence joins TRBV5-1 and TRBJ2-7, with 7 bases lining up with TRBD1. This CDR3 spans 13 amino acids. Unmatched junction bases numbered 5, after V lost 1 base and J lost 7 bases. Germline CDR1 is SGHRS and CDR2 is YFSETQ. As DNA, the CDR3 is TGCGCCAGCAGCTTGCTAGGGGGCCGGGAGCAGTACTTC. It is translated as CASSLLGGREQYF. Supplemented by reference TRBV5-1 and TRBJ2-7, the full variable domain reads KAGVTQTPRYLIKTRGQQVTLSCSPISGHRSVSWYQQTPGQGLQFLFEYFSETQRNKGNFPGRFSGRQFSNSRSEMNVSTLELGDSALYLCASSLLGGREQYFGPGTRLTVT.

The sample holds many counts of this clonotype. The chain carries TRBV24-1 and TRBJ2-1; 9 positions agree with TRBD2. J lost 7 bases, V lost 5 bases, and 5 bases had no gene match. CDR3 length: 14 residues. In germline, CDR1 is KGHDR, CDR2 SFDVKD. Written as DNA, the CDR3 is TGTGCCACCAGTGTGGGTAGCGGGAGAAATGAGCAGTTCTTC. Amino acids: CATSVGSGRNEQFF.

This clonotype has a handful of counts. This chain links TRBV7-9 with TRBJ1-2, with D possibly matching TRBD1 (6 bases). Trimming stripped 4 bases from V and 8 bases from J, with 17 bases between. The CDR3 runs to 14 residues. Germline V CDR1 and CDR2: SEHNR, FQNEAQ (reference sequence). CDR3 DNA: TGTGCCAGCAGCTCAAGGGGACAACCAAGAGGCTACACCTTC. This codes for CASSSRGQPRGYTF.

This clonotype occurred many times. The CDR3 DNA reads TGCAGTGCCCAAGGACTGTACCTACCCTACGAGCAGTACTTC. Protein product: CSAQGLYLPYEQYF. The rearrangement links TRBV20-1 to TRBJ2-7; tentatively, D is TRBD2 (5 bases). This CDR3 contains 14 residues. In germline, CDR1 is DFQATT, CDR2 SNEGSKA (reference sequence). Trimming cost V 6 bases and J 2 bases, with 17 bases left between them.

This clonotype came up a few times. The J gene is TRBJ1-1, the V gene TRBV25-1; D unclear. Trimming left V 5 bases short and J 1 base short, with 8 bases between. The CDR3 has 13 amino acids. Germline CDR1 and CDR2: MGHDK and SYGVNS. CDR3 in amino acids: CASSMDPNTEAFF. The CDR3, as DNA: TGTGCCAGCAGTATGGACCCGAACACTGAAGCTTTCTTT.

This clonotype was counted only a few times. The V call is TRBV7-9, the J call TRBJ2-3; 9 bases align to TRBD1. The CDR3 is made up of 15 amino acids. Germline V lookup: CDR1 SEHNR, CDR2 FQNEAQ (reference sequence). V lost 5 bases and J lost 3; bases outside the gene matches: 6. The CDR3 bases are TGTGCCAGCAGCGGCCGGGACAGGGCAACAGATACGCAGTATTTT. Its protein product is CASSGRDRATDTQYF. Based on the CDR3 plus reference TRBV7-9 and TRBJ2-3, the full variable domain is DTGVSQNPRHKITKRGQNVTFRCDPISEHNRLYWYRQTLGQGPEFLTYFQNEAQLEKSRLLSDRFSAERPKGSFSTLEIQRTEQGDSAMYLCASSGRDRATDTQYFGPGTRLTVL.

This clonotype was seen only a few times. The chain uses TRBV10-3 and TRBJ2-5; 13 bases are shared with TRBD2. Germline CDR1 reads ENHRY; CDR2 reads SYGVKD. CDR3 length: 18 amino acids. Losses at the gene ends were 6 bases for V and 4 bases for J; bases not matched to a gene: 14. The CDR3 spells CAIRPGLAGSEAGETQYF. The CDR3 DNA reads TGTGCCATCAGGCCGGGACTAGCGGGATCCGAGGCGGGAGAGACCCAGTACTTC.

A few counts support this clonotype. The V and J genes are TRBV29-1 and TRBJ1-1; 8 nucleotides line up with TRBD1. Germline V CDR1 and CDR2: SQVTM, ANQGSEA. This CDR3 has 13 amino acids. The ends lost 6 bases at V and 4 bases at J; junction bases unmatched: 7. The CDR3 protein is CSVSGGLGTEAFF. The DNA for the CDR3 is TGCAGCGTGTCAGGGGGCCTGGGCACTGAAGCTTTCTTT. Full variable domain (rest looked up from reference TRBV29-1 and TRBJ1-1): SAVISQKPSRDICQRGTSLTIQCQVDSQVTMMFWYRQQPGQSLTLIATANQGSEATYESGFVIDKFPISRPNLTFSTLTVSNMSPEDSSIYLCSVSGGLGTEAFFGQGTRLTVV.